The next 5 T cell receptor beta chains were all read from a single sample in a study of regulatory T cells in long-lasting Graves disease. The sample's time point: newly diagnosed GD, antithyroid drugs for less than 3 months. RNA isolated from PBMCs was used to make the TCR library. The TCR beta library used iRepertoire HTBI primers with Arm-PCR amplification of CDR3. Via MiXCR, TCRdb re-called the multiplex PCR reads, giving one row per CDR3 protein. The sample consists of about 420,000 distinct CDR3 sequences, roughly 17% of them appearing once. This sample also belongs to another study, concerning T cells in Graves' hyperthyroidism and ophthalmopathy.

The sequenced sample was peripheral blood mononuclear cells (PBMCs), obtained at new diagnosis, from a patient treated with antithyroid drugs. The receptors stem from a woman aged 18-35 years with Graves disease.

The table lists this clonotype with a count of one. Just one base apart from a much larger clone, this may be a read error. The chain has TRBV7-2 and TRBJ2-5; D is uncertain. The J call could be wrong; TRBJ2-1 is a better fit for the DNA end. Germline loops: CDR1 SGHTA, CDR2 FQGNSA. The CDR3 loop spans 14 amino acids. The CDR3 DNA follows: TGTGCCAGCAGCTTTGAAGGGCCCGGTGACGAGCAGTTCTTC. Amino acid sequence: CASSFEGPGDEQFF.

This sequence joins TRBV28 and TRBJ2-3, with D perhaps matching TRBD2 (6 bases). The CDR3 consists of 17 residues. Germline V CDR1 and CDR2: MDHEN, SYDVKM. V lost 6 bases to trimming and J lost 8 bases, with 27 bases between them. CDR3 sequence reads: CASSKLPRLGKTSTQYF. As DNA, the CDR3 is TGTGCCAGCAGCAAATTACCCAGACTAGGGAAGACGAGTACGCAGTATTTT.

The chain links TRBV30 to TRBJ2-1; no reliable D call. Germline loops: CDR1 GTSNPN, CDR2 SVGIG (reference sequence). The CDR3 has 14 residues. Trimming removed 2 bases from V and 0 bases from J, with 8 bases in between. This chain's CDR3 is CAWSTTSSYNEQFF. CDR3 DNA: TGTGCCTGGAGTACCACAAGCTCCTACAATGAGCAGTTCTTC.

This clonotype was observed many times. The genes are TRBV7-9 and TRBJ2-1; possible D gene TRBD2, 6 bases. The V and J ends lost 2 bases and 5 bases respectively, with 10 bases between them. The CDR3 extends over 14 amino acids. Per the germline V gene, CDR1 is SEHNR and CDR2 is FQNEAQ (reference sequence). CDR3 coding DNA: TGTGCCAGCAGCTTATACGAGCGGGACAATGAGCAGTTCTTC. Translation: CASSLYERDNEQFF.

CDR3 in DNA: TGTGCCAGCAGCTTATGGGGACAGGGGCTTTTCTACGAGCAGTACTTC. Amino acid sequence: CASSLWGQGLFYEQYF. The chain uses TRBV5-4 and TRBJ2-7; 10 bases align to TRBD1. The germline gives CDR1 SGHNT, CDR2 YYREEE (reference sequence). V shed 2 bases and J 3 bases; nucleotides not matched to a gene: 8. The CDR3 consists of 16 residues.